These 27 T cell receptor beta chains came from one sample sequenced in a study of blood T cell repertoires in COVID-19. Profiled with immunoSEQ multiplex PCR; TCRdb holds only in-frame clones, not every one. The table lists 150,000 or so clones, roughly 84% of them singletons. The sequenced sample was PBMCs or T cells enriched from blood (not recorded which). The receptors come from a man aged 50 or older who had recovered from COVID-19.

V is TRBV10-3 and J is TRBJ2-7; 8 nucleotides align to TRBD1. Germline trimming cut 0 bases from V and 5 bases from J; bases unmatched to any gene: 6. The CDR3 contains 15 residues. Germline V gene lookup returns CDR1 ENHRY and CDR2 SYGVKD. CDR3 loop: CAISESGTGVNEQYF. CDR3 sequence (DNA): TGTGCCATCAGTGAGTCCGGGACAGGAGTCAACGAGCAGTACTTC.

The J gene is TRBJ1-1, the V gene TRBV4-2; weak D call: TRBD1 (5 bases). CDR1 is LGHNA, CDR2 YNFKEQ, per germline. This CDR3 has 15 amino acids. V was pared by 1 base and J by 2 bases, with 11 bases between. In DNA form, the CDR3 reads TGTGCCAGCAGCCAAGGACAGTCTCGAAACACTGAAGCTTTCTTT. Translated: CASSQGQSRNTEAFF.

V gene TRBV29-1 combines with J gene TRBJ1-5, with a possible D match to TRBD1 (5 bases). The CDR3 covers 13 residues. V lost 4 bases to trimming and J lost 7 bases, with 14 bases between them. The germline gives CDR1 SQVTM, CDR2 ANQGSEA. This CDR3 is CSVGWGTGQPQHF. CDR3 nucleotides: TGCAGCGTTGGGTGGGGAACAGGCCAGCCCCAGCATTTT.

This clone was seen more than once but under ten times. The CDR3 loop reads CASSEEAGGQPQHF. DNA of the CDR3: TGTGCCAGCAGTGAAGAGGCAGGGGGGCAGCCCCAGCATTTT. The V call is TRBV6-1, the J call TRBJ1-5, with 7 bases fitting TRBD1. Germline CDR1 is MNHNS and CDR2 is SASEGT. V trimming: 1 base; J trimming: 7 bases; junction bases outside the gene matches: 4. The CDR3 covers 14 residues.

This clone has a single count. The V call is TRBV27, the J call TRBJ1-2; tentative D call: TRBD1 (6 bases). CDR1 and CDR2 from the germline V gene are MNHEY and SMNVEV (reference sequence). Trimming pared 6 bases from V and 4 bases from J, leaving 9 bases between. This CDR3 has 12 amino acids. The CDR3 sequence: CASRQGPYGYTF. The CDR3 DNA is TGTGCCAGCAGACAGGGACCCTATGGCTACACCTTC.

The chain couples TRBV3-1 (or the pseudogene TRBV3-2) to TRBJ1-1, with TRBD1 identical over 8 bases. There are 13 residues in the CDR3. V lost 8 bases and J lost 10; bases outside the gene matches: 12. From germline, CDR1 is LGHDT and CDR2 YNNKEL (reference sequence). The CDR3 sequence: CASRRGQGASAFF. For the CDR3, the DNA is TGTGCCAGCCGCCGAGGGCAGGGGGCGTCAGCTTTCTTT.

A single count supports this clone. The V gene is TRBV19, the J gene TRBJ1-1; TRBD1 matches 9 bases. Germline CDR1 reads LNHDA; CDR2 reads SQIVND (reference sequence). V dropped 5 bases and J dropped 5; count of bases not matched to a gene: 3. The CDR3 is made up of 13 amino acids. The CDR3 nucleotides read TGTGCCAGTAGTCACAGGGGGCGGACTGAAGCTTTCTTT. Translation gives CASSHRGRTEAFF.

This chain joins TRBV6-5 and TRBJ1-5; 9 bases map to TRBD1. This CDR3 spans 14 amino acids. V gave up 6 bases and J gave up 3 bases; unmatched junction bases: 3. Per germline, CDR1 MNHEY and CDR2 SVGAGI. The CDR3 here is CASSGTGNNQPQHF. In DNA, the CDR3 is TGTGCCAGCAGCGGGACAGGGAACAATCAGCCCCAGCATTTT.

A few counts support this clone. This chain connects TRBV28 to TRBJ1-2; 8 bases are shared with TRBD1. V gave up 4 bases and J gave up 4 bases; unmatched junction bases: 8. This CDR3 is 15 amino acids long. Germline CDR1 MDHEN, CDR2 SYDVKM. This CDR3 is CASSSASGQGYGYTF. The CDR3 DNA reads TGTGCCAGCAGTTCCGCCTCCGGACAGGGCTATGGCTACACCTTC.

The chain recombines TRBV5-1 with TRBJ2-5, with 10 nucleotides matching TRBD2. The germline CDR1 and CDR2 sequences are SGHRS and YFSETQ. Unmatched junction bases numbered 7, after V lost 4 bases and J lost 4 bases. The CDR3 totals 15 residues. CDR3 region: CASSLGQRGGETQYF. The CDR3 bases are TGCGCCAGCAGCCTCGGCCAGCGGGGGGGAGAGACCCAGTACTTC. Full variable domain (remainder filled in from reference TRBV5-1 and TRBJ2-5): KAGVTQTPRYLIKTRGQQVTLSCSPISGHRSVSWYQQTPGQGLQFLFEYFSETQRNKGNFPGRFSGRQFSNSRSEMNVSTLELGDSALYLCASSLGQRGGETQYFGPGTRLLVL.

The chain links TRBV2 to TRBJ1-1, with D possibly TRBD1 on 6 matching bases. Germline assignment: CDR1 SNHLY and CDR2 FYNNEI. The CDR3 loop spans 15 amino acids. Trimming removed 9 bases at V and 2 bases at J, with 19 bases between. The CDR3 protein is CASKPLGGLNTEAFF. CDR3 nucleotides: TGTGCCAGTAAGCCTCTGGGGGGGCTAAACACTGAAGCTTTCTTT.

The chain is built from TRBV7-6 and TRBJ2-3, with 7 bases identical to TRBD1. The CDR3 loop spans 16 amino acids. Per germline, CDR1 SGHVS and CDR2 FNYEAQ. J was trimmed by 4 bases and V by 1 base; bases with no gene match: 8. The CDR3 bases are TGTGCCAGCAGCTTAGAACAGGGGATAGCCGCAGATACGCAGTATTTT. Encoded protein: CASSLEQGIAADTQYF.

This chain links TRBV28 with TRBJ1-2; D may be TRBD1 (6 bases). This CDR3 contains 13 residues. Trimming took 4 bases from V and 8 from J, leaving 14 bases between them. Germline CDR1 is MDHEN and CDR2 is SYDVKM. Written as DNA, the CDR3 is TGTGCCAGCAGTTCAGGGGTCACTATCGGCTACACCTTC. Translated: CASSSGVTIGYTF.

CDR3 in DNA: TGTGCCAGCAGCCAAGGTACATGGGGGGGCCAAAATCAGCCCCAGCATTTT. Translated: CASSQGTWGGQNQPQHF. The chain employs TRBV3-1 (or the pseudogene TRBV3-2) and TRBJ1-5; possibly TRBD1 for D (6 bases). Germline CDR1 LGHDT, CDR2 YNNKEL (reference sequence). Between the trimmed V and J ends, which lost 1 base and 4 bases, there was a span of 17 bases. This CDR3 has 17 amino acids.

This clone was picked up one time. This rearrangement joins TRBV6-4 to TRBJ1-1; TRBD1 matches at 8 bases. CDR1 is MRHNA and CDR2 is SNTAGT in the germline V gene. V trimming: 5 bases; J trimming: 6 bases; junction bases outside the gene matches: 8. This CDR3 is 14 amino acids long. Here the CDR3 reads CASSRRTGRSEAFF. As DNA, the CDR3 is TGTGCCAGCAGTAGAAGGACAGGGAGGTCTGAAGCTTTCTTT.

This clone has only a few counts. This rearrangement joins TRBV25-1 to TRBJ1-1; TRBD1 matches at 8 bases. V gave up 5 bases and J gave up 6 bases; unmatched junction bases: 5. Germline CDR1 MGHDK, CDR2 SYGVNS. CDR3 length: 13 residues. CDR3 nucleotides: TGTGCCAGCAGTCGACAGGGGTTCTCTGAAGCTTTCTTT. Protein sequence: CASSRQGFSEAFF.

CDR3: CASSNLGGAVNQPQHF. The CDR3 coding sequence is TGTGCCAGTAGTAACCTAGGAGGGGCAGTTAATCAGCCCCAGCATTTT. V is TRBV19 and J is TRBJ1-5; weak D call: TRBD1 (5 bases). The V gene's germline CDR1 is LNHDA and CDR2 SQIVND (reference sequence). The ends were cut back, 4 bases at V and 4 bases at J, with 17 bases in the middle. The CDR3 is 16 residues long.

The CDR3 reads CATSRDHTRYTF. As DNA, the CDR3 is TGTGCCACCAGCAGAGACCATACACGCTACACCTTC. The chain recombines TRBV15 with TRBJ1-2; D call uncertain. V gave up 0 bases and J gave up 9 bases, with 8 bases separating them. This CDR3 comprises 12 residues. CDR1 and CDR2 (germline): LNHNV, YYDKDF (reference sequence). The full variable domain, rest sourced from reference TRBV15 and TRBJ1-2, is DAMVIQNPRYQVTQFGKPVTLSCSQTLNHNVMYWYQQKSSQAPKLLFHYYDKDFNNEADTPDNFQSRRPNTSFCFLDIRSPGLGDTAMYLCATSRDHTRYTFGSGTRLTVV.

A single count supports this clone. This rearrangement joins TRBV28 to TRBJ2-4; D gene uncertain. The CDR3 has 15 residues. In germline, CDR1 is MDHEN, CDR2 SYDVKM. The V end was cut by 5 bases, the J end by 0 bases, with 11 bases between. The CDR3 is CASSLNWLAKNIQYF. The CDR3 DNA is TGTGCCAGCAGTCTGAACTGGTTAGCCAAAAACATTCAGTACTTC.

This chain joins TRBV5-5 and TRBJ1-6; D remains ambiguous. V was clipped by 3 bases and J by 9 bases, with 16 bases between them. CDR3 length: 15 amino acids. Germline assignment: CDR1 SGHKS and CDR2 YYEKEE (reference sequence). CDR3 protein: CASSYPERESSPLHF. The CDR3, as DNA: TGTGCCAGCAGCTATCCTGAGAGGGAGAGTTCACCCCTCCACTTT. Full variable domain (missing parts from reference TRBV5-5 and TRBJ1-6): DAGVTQSPTHLIKTRGQQVTLRCSPISGHKSVSWYQQVLGQGPQFIFQYYEKEERGRGNFPDRFSARQFPNYSSELNVNALLLGDSALYLCASSYPERESSPLHFGNGTRLTVT.

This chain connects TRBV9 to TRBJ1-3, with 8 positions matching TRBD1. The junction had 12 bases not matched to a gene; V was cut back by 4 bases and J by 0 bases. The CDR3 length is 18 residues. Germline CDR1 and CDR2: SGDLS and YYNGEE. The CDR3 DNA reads TGTGCCAGCAGCCTACAAAACAGGGGGTCGAGCTCTGGAAACACCATATATTTT. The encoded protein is CASSLQNRGSSSGNTIYF. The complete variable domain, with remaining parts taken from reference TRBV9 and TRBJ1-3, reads DSGVTQTPKHLITATGQRVTLRCSPRSGDLSVYWYQQSLDQGLQFLIQYYNGEERAKGNILERFSAQQFPDLHSELNLSSLELGDSALYFCASSLQNRGSSSGNTIYFGEGSWLTVV.

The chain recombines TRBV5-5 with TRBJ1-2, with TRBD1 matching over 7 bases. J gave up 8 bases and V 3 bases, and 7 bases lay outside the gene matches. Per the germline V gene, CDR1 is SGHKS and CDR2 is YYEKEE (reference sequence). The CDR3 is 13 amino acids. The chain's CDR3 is CASSSTGQSGYTF. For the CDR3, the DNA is TGTGCCAGCAGCTCGACAGGGCAGTCCGGCTACACCTTC.

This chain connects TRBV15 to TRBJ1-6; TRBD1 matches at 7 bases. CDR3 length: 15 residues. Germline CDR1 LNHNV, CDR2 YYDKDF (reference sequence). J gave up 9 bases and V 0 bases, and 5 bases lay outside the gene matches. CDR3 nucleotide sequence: TGTGCCACCAGCAGAGATCGACAGGGAGCTTCACCCCTCCACTTT. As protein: CATSRDRQGASPLHF.

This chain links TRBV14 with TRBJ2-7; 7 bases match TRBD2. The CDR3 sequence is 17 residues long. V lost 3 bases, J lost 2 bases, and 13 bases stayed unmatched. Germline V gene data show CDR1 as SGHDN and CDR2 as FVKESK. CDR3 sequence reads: CASSHLTSAFIPYEQYF. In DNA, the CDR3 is TGTGCCAGCAGCCACCTAACTAGCGCTTTTATCCCCTACGAGCAGTACTTC.

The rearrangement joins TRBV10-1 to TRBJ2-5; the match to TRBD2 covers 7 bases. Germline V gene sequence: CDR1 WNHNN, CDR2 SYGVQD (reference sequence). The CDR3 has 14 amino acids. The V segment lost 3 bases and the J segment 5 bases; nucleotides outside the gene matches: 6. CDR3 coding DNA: TGCGCCAGCAGTGACCGGGAGGCAGGGGAGACCCAGTACTTC. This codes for CASSDREAGETQYF.

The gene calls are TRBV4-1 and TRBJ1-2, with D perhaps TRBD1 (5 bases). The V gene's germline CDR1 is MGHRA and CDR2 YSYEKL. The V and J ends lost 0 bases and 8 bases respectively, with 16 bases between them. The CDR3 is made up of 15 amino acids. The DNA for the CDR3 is TGCGCCAGCAGCCAAGAGGACCAGGGAATGGGGGGCTACACCTTC. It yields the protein CASSQEDQGMGGYTF.

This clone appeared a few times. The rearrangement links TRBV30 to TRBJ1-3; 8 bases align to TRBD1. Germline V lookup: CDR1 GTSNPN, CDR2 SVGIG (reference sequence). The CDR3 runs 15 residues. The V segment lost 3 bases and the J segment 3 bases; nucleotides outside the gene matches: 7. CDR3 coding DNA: TGTGCCTGGAGACCGACAGGGGATTATGGAAACACCATATATTTT. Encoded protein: CAWRPTGDYGNTIYF.